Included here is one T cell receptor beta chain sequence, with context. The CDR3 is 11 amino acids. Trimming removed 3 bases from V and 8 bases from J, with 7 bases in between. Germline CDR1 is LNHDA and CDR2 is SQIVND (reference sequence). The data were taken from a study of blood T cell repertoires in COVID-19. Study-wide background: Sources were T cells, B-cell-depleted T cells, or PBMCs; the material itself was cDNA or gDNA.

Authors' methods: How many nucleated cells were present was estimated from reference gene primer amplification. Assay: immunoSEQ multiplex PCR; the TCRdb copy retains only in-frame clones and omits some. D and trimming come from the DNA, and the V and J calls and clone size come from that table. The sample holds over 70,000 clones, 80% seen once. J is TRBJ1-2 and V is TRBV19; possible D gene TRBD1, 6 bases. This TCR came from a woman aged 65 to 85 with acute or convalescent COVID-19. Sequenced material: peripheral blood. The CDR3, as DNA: TGTGCCAGTAGTATGGGGGCCGGCTACACCTTC. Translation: CASSMGAGYTF.